This T cell receptor beta chain was recovered during a study of blood T cell repertoires in COVID-19. The wider study: PBMCs, B-cell-depleted T cells, or T cells were the source of the cDNA or gDNA that made up the material.

Looked up from germline, CDR1 is SGHTA and CDR2 is FQGNSA. This CDR3 spans 15 amino acids. Trimming removed 1 base from V and 4 bases from J; junction bases left unmatched: 7. Some clones are missing from TCRdb's copy, which holds only in-frame ones; the method was immunoSEQ multiplex PCR. Altogether approximately 310,000 clones are present, over 75% being singletons, with the ten largest covering 1%. The source of this sequence is a man aged 45-65 years with active or convalescent COVID-19. Source material: peripheral blood. The chain uses TRBV7-2 and TRBJ2-7; 7 bases are shared with TRBD2. CDR3 nucleotides: TGTGCCAGCAGCTTAGAAGGGCAGGGAGGGTACGAGCAGTACTTC. This translates into CASSLEGQGGYEQYF.